What follows are 24 T cell receptor beta chains derived from one specimen sequenced in a study of identical twins. TCRdb recomputed calls from the 5' RACE reads with MiXCR, one row per CDR3 protein. This table has approximately 500,000 distinct CDR3 sequences, approximately 25% appearing once. This sample also belongs to another study, concerning T cells expressing NK-cell markers.

The sequenced material came from CD4+ T cells sorted from blood. The receptors were sampled from a woman under 30 in good health.

The chain uses TRBV9 and TRBJ2-7, with TRBD2 identical over 7 bases. The length of the CDR3 is 15 residues. V lost 0 bases and J lost 2; bases outside the gene matches: 5. Germline V gene sequence: CDR1 SGDLS, CDR2 YYNGEE. This CDR3 is CASSVAAGRTYEQYF. The CDR3 coding sequence is TGTGCCAGCAGCGTAGCAGCGGGAAGAACCTACGAGCAGTACTTC.

The V gene is TRBV7-9, the J gene TRBJ1-1, with D possibly TRBD1 on 5 matching bases. CDR1 and CDR2 (germline): SEHNR, FQNEAQ (reference sequence). V was pared by 2 bases and J by 10 bases, with 8 bases between. The CDR3 is 11 amino acids. The chain's CDR3 is CASSLSGGAFF. CDR3 DNA: TGTGCCAGCAGCTTATCTGGGGGAGCTTTCTTT.

This clonotype was seen a handful of times. The V and J genes are TRBV7-9 and TRBJ1-1; 8 bases fit TRBD1. This CDR3 is 13 amino acids long. V shed 6 bases and J 5 bases; nucleotides not matched to a gene: 5. Germline V gene lookup returns CDR1 SEHNR and CDR2 FQNEAQ (reference sequence). In DNA, the CDR3 is TGTGCCAGCAGGAAACAGGGGGGAACTGAAGCTTTCTTT. The encoded protein is CASRKQGGTEAFF.

This clonotype was counted at least ten times. The chain links TRBV12-3 or TRBV12-4 to TRBJ1-3; no reliable D call. The CDR3 has 12 amino acids. Deletions cut 1 base from V and 4 bases from J, with 2 bases between. CDR3 region: CASSLEGNTIYF. The CDR3 DNA reads TGTGCCAGCAGTTTAGAAGGAAACACCATATATTTT.

This clonotype has more than one count but fewer than ten. The rearrangement uses TRBV5-1 and TRBJ1-2, with TRBD1 matching over 7 bases. CDR3 size: 13 residues. The germline CDR1 and CDR2 sequences are SGHRS and YFSETQ. Unmatched junction bases numbered 2, after V lost 4 bases and J lost 2 bases. The CDR3 coding sequence is TGCGCCAGCAGCGAGACAGGGAACTATGGCTACACCTTC. Translated: CASSETGNYGYTF. Complete variable domain (other parts from reference TRBV5-1 and TRBJ1-2): KAGVTQTPRYLIKTRGQQVTLSCSPISGHRSVSWYQQTPGQGLQFLFEYFSETQRNKGNFPGRFSGRQFSNSRSEMNVSTLELGDSALYLCASSETGNYGYTFGSGTRLTVV.

The chain's CDR3 is CASSPNRVTDTQYF. The CDR3 coding sequence is TGTGCCAGCAGCCCAAACCGAGTGACAGATACGCAGTATTTT. The chain joins TRBV11-2 to TRBJ2-3; no clear D. V lost 5 bases, J lost 3 bases, and 12 bases lay in between. The CDR3 spans 14 residues. Germline assignment: CDR1 SGHAT and CDR2 FQNNGV. Together with reference TRBV11-2 and TRBJ2-3, the CDR3 gives the full variable domain: EAGVAQSPRYKIIEKRQSVAFWCNPISGHATLYWYQQILGQGPKLLIQFQNNGVVDDSQLPKDRFSAERLKGVDSTLKIQPAKLEDSAVYLCASSPNRVTDTQYFGPGTRLTVL.

The chain carries TRBV29-1 and TRBJ2-3; TRBD1 might be the D (6 bases). V lost 6 bases and J 4 bases, leaving 17 bases between the germline ends. Germline V gene sequence: CDR1 SQVTM, CDR2 ANQGSEA. The CDR3 length is 14 residues. The CDR3 protein is CSVLGGILADTQYF. In DNA, the CDR3 is TGCAGCGTCCTAGGGGGAATCTTGGCAGATACGCAGTATTTT.

This clonotype was observed at least ten times. J is TRBJ2-3 and V is TRBV28, with D possibly matching TRBD1 (6 bases). Per the germline V gene, CDR1 is MDHEN and CDR2 is SYDVKM. The CDR3 is 13 residues long. V was clipped by 6 bases and J by 5 bases, with 12 bases between them. For the CDR3, the DNA is TGTGCCAGCAGGCGACAGGACAGAGATACGCAGTATTTT. It encodes CASRRQDRDTQYF.

There are a few counts of this clonotype. The V gene is TRBV4-2, the J gene TRBJ2-4, with 7 bases matching TRBD1. Unmatched junction bases numbered 5, after V lost 5 bases and J lost 1 base. The CDR3 has 15 amino acids. Germline V gene sequence: CDR1 LGHNA, CDR2 YNFKEQ. The CDR3 bases are TGTGCCAGCAGCGAGGGGGCCGAGGCCAAAAACATTCAGTACTTC. The encoded protein is CASSEGAEAKNIQYF.

There are a few counts of this clonotype. This chain links TRBV29-1 with TRBJ1-1, with 10 positions matching TRBD1. V was pared by 7 bases and J by 4 bases, with 9 bases of the junction left unmatched. This CDR3 contains 14 residues. Germline V lookup: CDR1 SQVTM, CDR2 ANQGSEA. CDR3 in amino acids: CSGSGTGETTEAFF. The CDR3 DNA reads as TGCAGCGGTTCCGGGACAGGGGAGACCACTGAAGCTTTCTTT.

This clonotype was seen a few times. The gene calls are TRBV11-2 and TRBJ2-1; unclear D gene. CDR1 and CDR2 (germline): SGHAT, FQNNGV. The CDR3 spans 10 residues. V was clipped by 5 bases and J by 10 bases, with 6 bases between them. CDR3 sequence reads: CASSTREQFF. DNA for the CDR3: TGTGCCAGCAGCACTCGGGAGCAGTTCTTC.

This clonotype was detected ten times or more. CDR3 residues: CASSLSGTYNEQFF. CDR3 DNA sequence: TGTGCCAGCAGTTTAAGCGGGACCTACAATGAGCAGTTCTTC. The chain employs TRBV12-3 or TRBV12-4 and TRBJ2-1; 7 bases agree with TRBD2. CDR3 length: 14 amino acids. V lost 2 bases to trimming and J lost 2 bases; unmatched junction nucleotides: 0.

The rearrangement uses TRBV7-9 and TRBJ2-7; 7 nucleotides agree with TRBD1. Germline CDR1 SEHNR, CDR2 FQNEAQ (reference sequence). J gave up 11 bases and V 7 bases, and 11 bases lay outside the gene matches. CDR3 length: 12 residues. The CDR3 nucleotides read TGTGCCAGCACACCCGGGACAGCGTTAAAGTACTTC. Its protein product is CASTPGTALKYF. Full variable domain (outside the CDR3, taken from reference TRBV7-9 and TRBJ2-7): DTGVSQNPRHKITKRGQNVTFRCDPISEHNRLYWYRQTLGQGPEFLTYFQNEAQLEKSRLLSDRFSAERPKGSFSTLEIQRTEQGDSAMYLCASTPGTALKYFGPGTRLTVT.

This clonotype occurred many times. V gene TRBV5-1 combines with J gene TRBJ2-1; TRBD1 agrees at 8 bases. The CDR3 consists of 15 residues. Trimming at V came to 4 bases and at J to 2 bases, leaving 5 bases not matched to a gene. The germline V gene has CDR1 SGHRS and CDR2 YFSETQ. The CDR3 here is CASSPGQGPYNEQFF. Written as DNA, the CDR3 is TGCGCCAGCAGCCCCGGACAGGGACCCTACAATGAGCAGTTCTTC.

This sequence joins TRBV10-3 and TRBJ2-7; possibly TRBD1 or TRBD2 for D (5 bases each). V lost 4 bases, J lost 5 bases, and 18 bases lay in between. The CDR3 loop spans 15 amino acids. Germline V gene data show CDR1 as ENHRY and CDR2 as SYGVKD. Written as DNA, the CDR3 is TGTGCCATCAGTGCTGGGGGACGGTTGTCCGACGAGCAGTACTTC. Its translation: CAISAGGRLSDEQYF.

This sequence joins TRBV7-8 and TRBJ2-2, with 9 bases lining up with TRBD2. The CDR3 totals 16 residues. Germline trimming cut 4 bases from V and 4 bases from J; bases unmatched to any gene: 7. Germline loops: CDR1 SGHVS, CDR2 FQNEAQ. The CDR3 loop reads CASSYGLAMGTGELFF. As DNA, the CDR3 is TGTGCCAGCAGCTACGGACTAGCGATGGGCACCGGGGAGCTGTTTTTT. The whole variable domain, remainder taken from reference TRBV7-8 and TRBJ2-2, is GAGVSQSPRYKVAKRGQDVALRCDPISGHVSLFWYQQALGQGPEFLTYFQNEAQLDKSGLPSDRFFAERPEGSVSTLKIQRTQQEDSAVYLCASSYGLAMGTGELFFGEGSRLTVL.

The genes are TRBV5-6 and TRBJ2-1; 8 bases are a match to TRBD1. Germline loops: CDR1 SGHDT, CDR2 YYEEEE. Trimming took 5 bases from V and 4 from J; bases not matched to a gene: 8. This CDR3 has 15 amino acids. In nucleotides, the CDR3 is TGTGCCAGCAGTTGGGGGACAGGCCGGTACAATGAGCAGTTCTTC. Its protein product is CASSWGTGRYNEQFF.

The rearrangement joins TRBV5-1 to TRBJ2-7; D remains unclear. The germline CDR1 and CDR2 sequences are SGHRS and YFSETQ. This CDR3 region has 13 residues. Trimming stripped 0 bases from V and 5 bases from J, with 9 bases between. The CDR3 here is CASSLVLADEQYF. For the CDR3, the DNA is TGCGCCAGCAGCTTGGTCTTAGCCGACGAGCAGTACTTC.

A few counts support this clonotype. The rearrangement uses TRBV4-2 and TRBJ2-3, with TRBD2 as a possible D gene (6 bases). Between the trimmed V and J ends, which lost 4 bases and 0 bases, there was a span of 8 bases. This CDR3 region has 14 residues. Germline values: CDR1 LGHNA, CDR2 YNFKEQ. This CDR3 reads CASSPAGSTDTQYF. The CDR3 nucleotides are TGTGCCAGCAGCCCCGCGGGGAGCACAGATACGCAGTATTTT.

The chain carries TRBV4-1 and TRBJ2-7; possibly TRBD2 for D (6 bases). The CDR3 runs to 15 residues. V was clipped by 8 bases and J by 6 bases, with 23 bases between them. In germline, CDR1 is MGHRA, CDR2 YSYEKL. Here the CDR3 reads CASSVSTSRGGEQYF. In DNA form, the CDR3 reads TGCGCCAGCTCGGTTTCGACTAGTCGGGGCGGCGAGCAGTACTTC.

J is TRBJ1-4 and V is TRBV9; unclear D gene. CDR1 is SGDLS and CDR2 is YYNGEE in the germline V gene. The V and J ends lost 0 bases and 8 bases respectively, with 14 bases between them. The CDR3 spans 15 residues. The CDR3 region has the DNA TGTGCCAGCAGCGTAGCATGGGGTATAAAGGAAAAACTGTTTTTT. It encodes CASSVAWGIKEKLFF. Using reference TRBV9 and TRBJ1-4 for the parts outside the CDR3, the full variable domain is DSGVTQTPKHLITATGQRVTLRCSPRSGDLSVYWYQQSLDQGLQFLIQYYNGEERAKGNILERFSAQQFPDLHSELNLSSLELGDSALYFCASSVAWGIKEKLFFGSGTQLSVL.

This clonotype has ten or more counts. The chain recombines TRBV27 with TRBJ1-2; possible D gene TRBD1, 6 bases. Germline V gene data show CDR1 as MNHEY and CDR2 as SMNVEV (reference sequence). There are 14 residues in the CDR3. Trimming removed 6 bases from V and 4 bases from J, with 15 bases in between. The CDR3: CASRATGSRYGYTF. In DNA form, the CDR3 reads TGTGCCAGCAGGGCTACAGGGTCCCGCTATGGCTACACCTTC.

In its sample, this clonotype was seen once. The V gene is TRBV7-8, the J gene TRBJ1-5; no clear D gene. Trimming shortened V by 5 bases and J by 6 bases, and 23 bases separated the two germline ends. Germline CDR1 SGHVS, CDR2 FQNEAQ. The CDR3 is 17 amino acids. CDR3 protein: CASSPASSRGASQPQHF. The CDR3 DNA follows: TGTGCCAGCAGCCCTGCTTCTTCTCGGGGAGCCAGTCAGCCCCAGCATTTT.

The chain employs TRBV29-1 and TRBJ1-2; TRBD1 agrees at 7 bases. V lost 7 bases and J lost 4; bases outside the gene matches: 9. The CDR3 totals 13 residues. Germline V gene sequence: CDR1 SQVTM, CDR2 ANQGSEA. The CDR3 region is CSATPGQTYGYTF. For the CDR3, the DNA is TGCAGCGCGACCCCGGGACAGACCTATGGCTACACCTTC.